This T cell receptor beta chain was captured by sequencing in a study of blood T cell repertoires in COVID-19. For the study at large: Donors in the United States, Italy and Spain gave samples during acute or convalescent COVID-19.

V lost 5 bases, J lost 7 bases, and 10 bases stayed unmatched. The CDR3 totals 15 residues. In germline, CDR1 is MDHEN, CDR2 SYDVKM. In the source study's methods: Amplified reference gene primers provided the basis for estimating nucleated cell counts. Assay used: immunoSEQ multiplex PCR; TCRdb lists only in-frame clones, some missing. The V and J calls and the clone size are those of that table, but D and trimming were determined from the DNA. The sample carries 65,000 to 90,000 clones, roughly four fifths recorded once. The genes are TRBV28 and TRBJ2-1; TRBD1 matches at 8 bases. Sample: peripheral blood. This receptor was identified in a man aged 60 to 69 with acute or convalescent COVID-19. The CDR3 nucleotides read TGTGCCAGCAGTCCGGGGGCAGGGGACAGGAATGAGCAGTTCTTC. Protein: CASSPGAGDRNEQFF.